This TCR beta chain derives from a study of blood T cell repertoires in COVID-19. About the study: Spain, Italy and the United States supplied samples that represented acute and convalescent COVID-19. In each case, the material was cDNA or gDNA derived from T cells, B-cell-depleted T cells, or PBMCs.

This CDR3 comprises 14 residues. Germline trimming cut 4 bases from V and 5 bases from J; bases unmatched to any gene: 5. Germline loops: CDR1 KGHSH, CDR2 LQKENI. TCRdb's copy holds only in-frame clones and misses some; the assay was immunoSEQ multiplex PCR. The data show approximately 150,000 clones, with 80% to 90% seen just once and approximately 3.5% held by the top ten. Specimen: peripheral blood. This receptor was obtained from an older man with acute or convalescent COVID-19. J is TRBJ1-1 and V is TRBV18, with 9 bases that match TRBD1. CDR3 nucleotides: TGTGCCAGCTCACTGGGACAGGGTAGAACTGAAGCTTTCTTT. Translating gives CASSLGQGRTEAFF.